This T cell receptor (beta chain) came from a study of beta chain features in type 1 diabetes. Across the study: Age, gender and cell yields were alike across patients and healthy donors.

As to this clone: Its cognate antigen is unknown.

CDR3 length: 16 residues. Germline V gene lookup returns CDR1 MNHNY and CDR2 SVGAGI (reference sequence). With 2 bases clipped from V and 1 base from J, the junction kept 4 bases outside the gene matches. Expressed TCRB transcripts were sequenced because the isolated RNA had all been reverse transcribed beforehand. Here immunoSEQ multiplex PCR was the method, and the copy in TCRdb shows in-frame clones only, minus some. This sample carries 310,000 or so clones, about 15% of them seen once, and the ten largest clones take around 0.015%. Study findings and constraints: Fewer insertions but more deletions were seen at VDJ junctions in type 1 diabetes patients. PCR might preferentially amplify shorter templates, equally in patients and controls. There was a moderate but significant shortening of TCRB CDR3s in all four CD4+ subsets of Type 1 diabetes patients.

What was sequenced was naive CD4+ T cells from blood. This TCR was recovered from a young man with type 1 diabetes. The chain is built from TRBV6-6 and TRBJ2-7; TRBD2 aligns across 11 bases. The CDR3 DNA is TGTGCCAGCAGTTACGCAGGGACTAGCGGATCCTACGAGCAGTACTTC. Amino acid sequence: CASSYAGTSGSYEQYF.